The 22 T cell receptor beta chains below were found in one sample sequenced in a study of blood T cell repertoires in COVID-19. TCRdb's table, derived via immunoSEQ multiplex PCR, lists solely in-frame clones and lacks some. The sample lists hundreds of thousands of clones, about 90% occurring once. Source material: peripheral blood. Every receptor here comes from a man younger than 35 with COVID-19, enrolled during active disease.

CDR3: CASSQGLAGGLETQYF. CDR3 nucleotides: TGTGCCAGCAGCCAAGGTCTAGCGGGAGGCCTCGAGACCCAGTACTTC. V and J are TRBV3-1 (or the pseudogene TRBV3-2) and TRBJ2-5, with 11 bases matching TRBD2. Germline CDR1 is LGHDT and CDR2 is YNNKEL (reference sequence). This CDR3 comprises 16 residues. V was pared by 1 base and J by 5 bases, with 6 bases of the junction left unmatched.

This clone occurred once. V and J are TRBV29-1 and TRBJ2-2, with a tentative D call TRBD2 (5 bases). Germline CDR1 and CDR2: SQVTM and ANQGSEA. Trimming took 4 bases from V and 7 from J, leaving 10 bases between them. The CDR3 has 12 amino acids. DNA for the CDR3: TGCAGCGTTGTGCGGGCCAGCGGGGAGCTGTTTTTT. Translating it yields CSVVRASGELFF.

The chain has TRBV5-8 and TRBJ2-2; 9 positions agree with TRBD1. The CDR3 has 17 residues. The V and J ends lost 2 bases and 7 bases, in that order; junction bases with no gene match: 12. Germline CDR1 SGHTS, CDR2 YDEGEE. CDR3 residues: CASSFPRGQGKLGELFF. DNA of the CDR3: TGTGCCAGCAGCTTTCCCCGGGGACAGGGAAAACTCGGGGAGCTGTTTTTT.

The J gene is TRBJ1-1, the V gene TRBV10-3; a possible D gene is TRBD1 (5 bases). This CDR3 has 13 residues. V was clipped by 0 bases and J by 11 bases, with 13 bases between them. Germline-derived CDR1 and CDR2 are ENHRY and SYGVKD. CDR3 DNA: TGTGCCATCAGTGAGTCTGGGGGGGTTCGGGCTTTCTTT. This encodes CAISESGGVRAFF.

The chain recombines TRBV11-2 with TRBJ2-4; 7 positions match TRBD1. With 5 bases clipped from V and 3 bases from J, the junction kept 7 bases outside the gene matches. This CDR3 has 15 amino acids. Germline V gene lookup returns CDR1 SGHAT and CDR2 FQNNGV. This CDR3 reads CASSKLQGDKNIQYF. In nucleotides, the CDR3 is TGTGCCAGCAGCAAACTTCAGGGGGACAAAAACATTCAGTACTTC.

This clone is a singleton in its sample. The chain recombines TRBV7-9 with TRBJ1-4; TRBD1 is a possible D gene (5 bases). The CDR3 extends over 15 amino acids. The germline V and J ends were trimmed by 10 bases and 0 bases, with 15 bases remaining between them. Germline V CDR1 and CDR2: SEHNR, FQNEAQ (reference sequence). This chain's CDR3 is CATDGGVATNEKLFF. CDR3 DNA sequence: TGTGCCACCGACGGGGGAGTAGCAACTAATGAAAAACTGTTTTTT.

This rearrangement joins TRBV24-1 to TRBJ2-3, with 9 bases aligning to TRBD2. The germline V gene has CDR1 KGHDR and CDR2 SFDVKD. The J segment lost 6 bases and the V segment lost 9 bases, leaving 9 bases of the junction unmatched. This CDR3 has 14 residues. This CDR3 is CATESAGGGDTQYF. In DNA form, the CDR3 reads TGTGCCACCGAATCCGCGGGAGGGGGGGATACGCAGTATTTT.

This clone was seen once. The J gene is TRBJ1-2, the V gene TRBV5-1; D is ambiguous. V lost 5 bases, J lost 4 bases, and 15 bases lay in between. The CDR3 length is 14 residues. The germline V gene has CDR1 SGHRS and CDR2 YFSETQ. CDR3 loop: CASRGGQRSYGYTF. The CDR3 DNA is TGCGCCAGCAGGGGCGGGCAAAGGAGCTATGGCTACACCTTC.

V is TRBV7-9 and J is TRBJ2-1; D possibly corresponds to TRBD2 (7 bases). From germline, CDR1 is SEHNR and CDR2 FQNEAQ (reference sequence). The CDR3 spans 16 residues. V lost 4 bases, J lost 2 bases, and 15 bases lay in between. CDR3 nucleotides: TGTGCCAGCAGCTCCACCCTAGGGGGGGCCTACAATGAGCAGTTCTTC. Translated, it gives CASSSTLGGAYNEQFF.

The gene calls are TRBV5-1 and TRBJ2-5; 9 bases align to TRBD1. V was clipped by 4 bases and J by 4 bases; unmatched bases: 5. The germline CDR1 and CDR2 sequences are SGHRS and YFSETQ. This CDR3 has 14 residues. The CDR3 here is CASSDQTGGETQYF. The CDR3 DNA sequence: TGCGCCAGCAGCGACCAGACAGGGGGAGAGACCCAGTACTTC. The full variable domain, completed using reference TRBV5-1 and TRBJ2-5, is KAGVTQTPRYLIKTRGQQVTLSCSPISGHRSVSWYQQTPGQGLQFLFEYFSETQRNKGNFPGRFSGRQFSNSRSEMNVSTLELGDSALYLCASSDQTGGETQYFGPGTRLLVL.

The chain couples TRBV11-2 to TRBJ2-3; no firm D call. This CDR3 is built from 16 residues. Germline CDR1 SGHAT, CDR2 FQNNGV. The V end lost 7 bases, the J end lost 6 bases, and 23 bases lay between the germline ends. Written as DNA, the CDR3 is TGTGCCAGCAAGCCCACACCAGGCGCCCCCCCGGATACGCAGTATTTT. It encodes CASKPTPGAPPDTQYF.

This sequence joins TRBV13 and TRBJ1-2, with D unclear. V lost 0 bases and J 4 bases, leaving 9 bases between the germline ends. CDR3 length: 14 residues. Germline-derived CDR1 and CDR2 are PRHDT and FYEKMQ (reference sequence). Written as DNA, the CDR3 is TGTGCCAGCAGCTTAGGATCCACGAGCTATGGCTACACCTTC. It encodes CASSLGSTSYGYTF.

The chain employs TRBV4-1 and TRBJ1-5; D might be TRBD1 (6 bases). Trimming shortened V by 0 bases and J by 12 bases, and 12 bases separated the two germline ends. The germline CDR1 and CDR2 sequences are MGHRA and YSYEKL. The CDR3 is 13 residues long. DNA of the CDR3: TGCGCCAGCAGCCAAGACAGGACGGGACACCAGCATTTT. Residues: CASSQDRTGHQHF.

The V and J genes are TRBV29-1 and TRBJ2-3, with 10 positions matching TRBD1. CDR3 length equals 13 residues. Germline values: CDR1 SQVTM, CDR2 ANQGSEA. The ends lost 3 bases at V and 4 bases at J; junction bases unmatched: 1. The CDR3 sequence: CSVDGQGADTQYF. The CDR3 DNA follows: TGCAGCGTTGATGGACAGGGGGCAGATACGCAGTATTTT.

In DNA, the CDR3 is TGTGCCAGCAGGGCCGGGACAGATCAGCCCCAGCATTTT. Translated, it gives CASRAGTDQPQHF. The chain combines TRBV2 with TRBJ1-5, with 7 nucleotides matching TRBD1. The CDR3 spans 13 residues. The V segment lost 6 bases and the J segment 5 bases; nucleotides outside the gene matches: 4. CDR1 and CDR2 (germline): SNHLY, FYNNEI.

CDR3 residues: CAWSKASGRYNEQFF. CDR3 sequence (DNA): TGTGCCTGGAGTAAGGCTAGCGGGCGGTACAATGAGCAGTTCTTC. The chain is built from TRBV30 and TRBJ2-1; 8 nucleotides align to TRBD2. CDR1 GTSNPN and CDR2 SVGIG come from the germline V gene (reference sequence). The junction had 7 bases not matched to a gene; V was cut back by 2 bases and J by 4 bases. This CDR3 is built from 15 residues.

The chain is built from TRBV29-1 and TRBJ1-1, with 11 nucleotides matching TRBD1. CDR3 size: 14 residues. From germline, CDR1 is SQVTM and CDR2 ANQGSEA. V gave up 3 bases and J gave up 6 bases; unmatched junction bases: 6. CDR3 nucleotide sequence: TGCAGCGTTGATAGTCGGACAGGGGGCTCTGAAGCTTTCTTT. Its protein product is CSVDSRTGGSEAFF.

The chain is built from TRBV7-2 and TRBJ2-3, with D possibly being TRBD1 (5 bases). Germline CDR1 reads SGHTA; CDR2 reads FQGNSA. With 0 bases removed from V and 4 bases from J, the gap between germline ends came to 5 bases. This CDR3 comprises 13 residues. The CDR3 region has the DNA TGTGCCAGCAGCTTAGCCAGGGCAGATACGCAGTATTTT. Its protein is CASSLARADTQYF.

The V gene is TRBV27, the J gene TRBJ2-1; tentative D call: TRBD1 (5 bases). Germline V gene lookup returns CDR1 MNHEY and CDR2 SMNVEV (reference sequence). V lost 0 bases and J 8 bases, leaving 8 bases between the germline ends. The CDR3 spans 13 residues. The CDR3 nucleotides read TGTGCCAGCAGTTTATCAGGGGTCCATGAGCAGTTCTTC. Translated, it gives CASSLSGVHEQFF.

CDR3 sequence reads: CASSYPWRGEETQYF. The CDR3 DNA reads TGTGCCAGCAGTTACCCTTGGCGTGGAGAAGAGACCCAGTACTTC. The V gene is TRBV6-2 or TRBV6-3, the J gene TRBJ2-5; D gene uncertain. Deletions cut 2 bases from V and 3 bases from J, with 13 bases between. CDR1 MNHEY and CDR2 SVGEGT come from the germline V gene. This CDR3 region has 15 residues.

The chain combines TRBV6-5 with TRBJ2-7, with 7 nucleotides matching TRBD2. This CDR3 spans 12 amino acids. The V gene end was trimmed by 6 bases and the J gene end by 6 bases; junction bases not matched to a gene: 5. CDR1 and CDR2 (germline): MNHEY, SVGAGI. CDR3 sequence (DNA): TGTGCCAGCAGAGGAGCGGGGTTCGAGCAGTACTTC. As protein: CASRGAGFEQYF.

CDR3 coding DNA: TGTGCCAGCAGCTCGTCACGGGGACACAACAATTCACCCCTCCACTTT. This translates into CASSSSRGHNNSPLHF. The gene calls are TRBV7-8 and TRBJ1-6, with TRBD1 as a possible D gene (6 bases). CDR3 size: 16 residues. Looked up from germline, CDR1 is SGHVS and CDR2 is FQNEAQ. The V end was cut by 4 bases, the J end by 7 bases, with 17 bases between.